Each of the 9 T cell receptor beta chains below was sequenced from the same sample in a study of early T cells in non-severe SARS-CoV-2 infection. TCRdb reanalysed the 5' RACE reads using MiXCR and keeps one entry per CDR3 protein. The data contain roughly 51,000 distinct CDR3 sequences, approximately 7.6% of them seen just once; the ten biggest clones take up 5% to 6.5%. The source material was whole blood. Source of these receptors: an adult who was a healthcare worker with PCR-confirmed SARS-CoV-2 infection or an uninfected control (not recorded which).

This clonotype has just a few counts. V gene TRBV18 combines with J gene TRBJ1-1, with 11 bases lining up with TRBD1. The ends lost 6 bases at V and 5 bases at J; junction bases unmatched: 8. Germline V CDR1 and CDR2: KGHSH, LQKENI. CDR3 length: 15 residues. CDR3 sequence: CASSQGQGAQTEAFF. For the CDR3, the DNA is TGTGCCAGCTCTCAAGGACAGGGGGCGCAAACTGAAGCTTTCTTT.

This clonotype was observed many times. The chain employs TRBV2 and TRBJ2-1; possibly TRBD1 for D (6 bases). Trimming left V 8 bases short and J 4 bases short, with 12 bases between. The CDR3 sequence is 13 residues long. CDR1 and CDR2 (germline): SNHLY, FYNNEI. This CDR3 reads CASGDISYNEQFF. The CDR3 DNA reads TGTGCCAGCGGGGACATATCATACAATGAGCAGTTCTTC.

This clonotype is labeled medium-sized (0.01 to 0.1%). The rearrangement uses TRBV20-1 and TRBJ2-1; TRBD2 aligns across 7 bases. The germline V gene has CDR1 DFQATT and CDR2 SNEGSKA (reference sequence). With 5 bases clipped from V and 10 bases from J, the junction kept 8 bases outside the gene matches. This CDR3 is built from 12 residues. The CDR3 reads CSAEGRGGEQFF. CDR3 nucleotides: TGCAGTGCTGAAGGGAGGGGTGGGGAGCAGTTCTTC.

This clonotype came up many times. The chain links TRBV20-1 to TRBJ2-1; the match to TRBD2 covers 7 bases. CDR3 length: 15 amino acids. V shed 6 bases, J shed 0 bases, and the junction held 8 bases outside the gene matches. The germline V gene has CDR1 DFQATT and CDR2 SNEGSKA (reference sequence). CDR3 bases: TGCAGTGCCCGGAGCGGGACCGGCTCCTACAATGAGCAGTTCTTC. Protein sequence: CSARSGTGSYNEQFF.

This sequence joins TRBV7-2 and TRBJ2-5; possible D gene TRBD1, 5 bases. V lost 1 base to trimming and J lost 3 bases, with 6 bases between them. The CDR3 runs to 13 residues. Germline V gene lookup returns CDR1 SGHTA and CDR2 FQGNSA. CDR3 region: CASSLVREETQYF. CDR3 DNA: TGTGCCAGCAGCTTAGTCAGGGAAGAGACCCAGTACTTC.

This clonotype was observed a handful of times. The V gene is TRBV12-3 or TRBV12-4, the J gene TRBJ1-6; TRBD1 is a possible D gene (5 bases). The V and J ends lost 2 bases and 8 bases respectively, with 13 bases between them. The CDR3 is made up of 15 amino acids. The CDR3 spells CASSLTGTRDSPLHF. The CDR3, as DNA: TGTGCCAGCAGTTTAACCGGGACGAGGGATTCACCCCTCCACTTT.

Concerning this clonotype: The junction departs from germline at one end; a sequencing error may be responsible. The genes are TRBV7-8 and TRBJ2-1, with unresolved D. This CDR3 is built from 16 residues. Germline V gene lookup returns CDR1 SGHVS and CDR2 FQNEAQ. The CDR3 DNA reads as TGTACCAGCAGCTTAGGAGAAAGGAGCTCCTACAATGAGCAGTTCTTC. Translating gives CTSSLGERSSYNEQFF.

This clonotype has at least ten counts. The CDR3 region is CAWSVEASSTIYF. CDR3 DNA: TGTGCCTGGAGTGTAGAGGCCTCCAGCACCATATATTTT. This chain links TRBV30 with TRBJ1-3, with unresolved D. V shed 0 bases and J shed 9 bases, with 12 bases lying between them. Per germline, CDR1 GTSNPN and CDR2 SVGIG (reference sequence). This CDR3 has 13 amino acids.

This clonotype came up a few times. The rearrangement links TRBV20-1 to TRBJ1-2; no definite D call. CDR1 and CDR2 from the germline V gene are DFQATT and SNEGSKA (reference sequence). The V end lost 4 bases, the J end lost 4 bases, and 10 bases lay between the germline ends. There are 12 residues in the CDR3. CDR3 region: CSANVGFYGYTF. The CDR3 nucleotides read TGCAGTGCTAACGTGGGCTTCTATGGCTACACCTTC.